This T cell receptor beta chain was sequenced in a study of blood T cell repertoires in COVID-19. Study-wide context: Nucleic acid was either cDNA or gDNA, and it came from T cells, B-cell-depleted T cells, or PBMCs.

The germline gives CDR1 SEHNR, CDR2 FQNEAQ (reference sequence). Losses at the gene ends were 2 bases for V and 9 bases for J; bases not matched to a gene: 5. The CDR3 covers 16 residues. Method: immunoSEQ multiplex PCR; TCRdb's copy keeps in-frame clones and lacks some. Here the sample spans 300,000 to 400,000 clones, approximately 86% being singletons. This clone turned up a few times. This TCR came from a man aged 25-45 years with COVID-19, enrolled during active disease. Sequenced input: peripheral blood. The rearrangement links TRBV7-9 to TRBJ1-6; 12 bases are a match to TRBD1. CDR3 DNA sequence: TGTGCCAGCAGCTTAATGGGGACAGGGGGCCGTTCACCCCTCCACTTT. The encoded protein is CASSLMGTGGRSPLHF.